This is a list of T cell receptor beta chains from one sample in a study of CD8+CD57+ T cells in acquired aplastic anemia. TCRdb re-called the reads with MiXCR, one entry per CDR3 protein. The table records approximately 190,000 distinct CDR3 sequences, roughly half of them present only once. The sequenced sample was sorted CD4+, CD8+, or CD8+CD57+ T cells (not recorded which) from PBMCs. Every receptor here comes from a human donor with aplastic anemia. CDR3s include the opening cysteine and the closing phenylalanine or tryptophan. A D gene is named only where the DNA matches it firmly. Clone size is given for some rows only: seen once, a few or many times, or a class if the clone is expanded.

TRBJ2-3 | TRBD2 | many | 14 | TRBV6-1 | CASRLAGTTDTQYF | TGTGCCAGCCGACTAGCGGGGACCACAGATACGCAGTATTTT
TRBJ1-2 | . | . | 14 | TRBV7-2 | CASSPKDGNYGYTF | TGTGCCAGCAGCCCAAAGGACGGTAACTATGGCTACACCTTC
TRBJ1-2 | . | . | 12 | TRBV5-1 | CASQGTLRGYTF | TGCGCCAGCCAGGGAACCTTGAGAGGCTACACCTTC
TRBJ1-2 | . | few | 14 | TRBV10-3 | CATVGAEGGSGYTF | TGTGCCACCGTTGGGGCCGAGGGAGGATCTGGCTACACCTTC
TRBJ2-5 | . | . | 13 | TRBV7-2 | CASSSDPTRTQYF | TGTGCCAGCAGCTCGGACCCGACGAGGACCCAGTACTTC
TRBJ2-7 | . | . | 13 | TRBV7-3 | CASSPPARGEQYF | TGTGCCAGCAGCCCCCCGGCCAGGGGCGAGCAGTACTTC
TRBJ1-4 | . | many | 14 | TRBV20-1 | CSAPQRRGDEKLFF | TGCAGTGCCCCTCAGAGGAGAGGGGATGAAAAACTGTTTTTT
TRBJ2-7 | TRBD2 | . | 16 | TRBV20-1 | CSVLEGGAGVDFEQYF | TGCAGTGTCCTAGAGGGAGGGGCCGGAGTGGATTTCGAGCAGTACTTC
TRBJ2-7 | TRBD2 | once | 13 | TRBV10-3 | CAISGLAGGEQYF | TGTGCCATCAGTGGACTAGCGGGAGGCGAGCAGTACTTC
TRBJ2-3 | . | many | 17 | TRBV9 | CASSGTWGLPRSGTQYF | TGTGCCAGCAGCGGGACCTGGGGACTCCCTCGTTCCGGTACGCAGTATTTT
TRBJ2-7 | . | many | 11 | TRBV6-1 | CASRDAGRQYF | TGTGCCAGCAGAGATGCCGGGAGGCAGTACTTC
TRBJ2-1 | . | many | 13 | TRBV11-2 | CASSPGLLGEQFF | TGTGCCAGCAGCCCTGGCCTCCTGGGGGAGCAGTTCTTC
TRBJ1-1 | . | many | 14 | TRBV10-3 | CAISEWGGKTEAFF | TGTGCCATCAGTGAGTGGGGGGGGAAGACTGAAGCTTTCTTT
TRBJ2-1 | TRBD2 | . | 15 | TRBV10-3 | CASSQSTSGRNEQFF | TGTGCCAGCAGTCAGTCGACTAGCGGGAGGAATGAGCAGTTCTTC
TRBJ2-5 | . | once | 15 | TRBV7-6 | CASSLAPFPQETQYF | TGTGCCAGCAGCTTAGCGCCATTCCCGCAAGAGACCCAGTACTTC
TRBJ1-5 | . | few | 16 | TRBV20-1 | CSAAGSSSDSNQPQHF | TGCAGTGCGGCGGGGTCCTCCTCGGATAGCAATCAGCCCCAGCATTTT
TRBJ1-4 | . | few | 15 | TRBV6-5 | CASSLTSQRNEKLFF | TGTGCCAGCAGTTTAACATCCCAGCGTAATGAAAAACTGTTTTTT
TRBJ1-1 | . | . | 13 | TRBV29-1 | CSVHEGRGTEAFF | TGCAGCGTCCATGAAGGGCGGGGGACTGAAGCTTTCTTT
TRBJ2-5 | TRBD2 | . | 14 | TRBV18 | CASSPTSGKETQYF | TGTGCCAGCTCACCGACTAGCGGGAAAGAGACCCAGTACTTC
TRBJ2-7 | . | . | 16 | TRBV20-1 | CSAAPRRSSHSYGQYF | TGCAGTGCCGCCCCCCGACGGAGCTCCCACTCCTACGGGCAGTACTTC
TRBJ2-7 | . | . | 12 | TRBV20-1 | CSADRGAYEQYF | TGCAGTGCTGATAGGGGGGCCTACGAGCAGTACTTC
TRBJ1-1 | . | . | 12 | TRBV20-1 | CSASQGRAEAFF | TGCAGTGCTAGCCAGGGCCGGGCTGAAGCTTTCTTT
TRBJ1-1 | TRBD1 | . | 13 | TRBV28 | CAIRGFMGTEAFF | TGTGCCATCAGGGGGTTCATGGGCACTGAAGCTTTCTTT